Listed here is a single T cell receptor beta chain. Its antigen is undetermined. This sample is part of a study of cytomegalovirus exposure and HLA in healthy donors. Findings and limits, study-wide: In a later analysis, parvovirus B19, influenza, CMV and Epstein-Barr virus appeared linked to several top co-occurrence clusters.

Primers: 60 Vbeta forward and 13 Jbeta reverse. The method was immunoSEQ multiplex PCR; TCRdb's version includes in-frame clones alone and lacks a portion of them. The table has 110,000 to 150,000 clones, 70% to 80% seen once. This CDR3 region has 12 residues. Trimming cost V 3 bases and J 12 bases, with 14 bases left between them. CDR1 and CDR2 from the germline V gene are LGHNA and YSLEER. Participants comprised healthy donors of bone marrow. This sequence originates from a woman aged 18-35 years in good health and CMV-seropositive. The genes are TRBV4-3 and TRBJ1-1, with D maybe TRBD1 (5 bases). Sequencing was done on a sample of PBMCs. The CDR3 spells CASSQGTGETFF. DNA for the CDR3: TGCGCCAGCAGCCAGGGGACGGGGGAAACTTTCTTT.